The clone carrying this TCR beta chain was recorded a few times. CDR3 length: 13 amino acids. The V and J ends lost 3 bases and 2 bases respectively, with 9 bases between them. Germline CDR1 and CDR2: SGHDT and YYEEEE. The data derive from a study of T cells after yellow fever vaccination. Via MiXCR, TCRdb re-called the 5' RACE reads, giving one row per CDR3 protein. This sample has around 250,000 distinct CDR3 sequences, with roughly 7.2% found just once. This TCR derives from a man aged 30-40 years who received the YFV17D yellow fever vaccine. This sample comprised CD4+ T cells sorted from PBMCs, obtained 15 days after the yellow fever booster vaccination. The chain employs TRBV5-6 and TRBJ2-7; D is perhaps TRBD1 (6 bases). The CDR3 sequence: CASSSGHAYEQYF. CDR3 coding DNA: TGTGCCAGCAGCTCGGGACATGCCTACGAGCAGTACTTC.